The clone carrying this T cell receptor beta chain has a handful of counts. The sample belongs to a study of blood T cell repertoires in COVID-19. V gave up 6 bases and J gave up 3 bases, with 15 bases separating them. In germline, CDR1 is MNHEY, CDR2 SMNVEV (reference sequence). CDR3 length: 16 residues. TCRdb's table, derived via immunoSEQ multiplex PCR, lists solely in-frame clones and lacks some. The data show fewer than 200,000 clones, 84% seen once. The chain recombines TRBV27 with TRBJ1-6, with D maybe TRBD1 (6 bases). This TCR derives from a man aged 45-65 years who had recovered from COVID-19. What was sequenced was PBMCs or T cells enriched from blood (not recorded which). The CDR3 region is CASSRGPRDYNSPLHF. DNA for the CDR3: TGTGCCAGCAGCAGGGGACCCCGAGACTATAATTCACCCCTCCACTTT.